This T cell receptor beta chain was identified during a study of blood T cell repertoires in COVID-19 (dated by TCRdb to the early 2020s). About the study as a whole: Samples from collaborators originated in the United States, Italy and Spain and spanned both the acute and convalescent phases of COVID-19. The prospective study material was composed of cDNA or gDNA derived from T cells, B-cell-depleted T cells, or PBMCs. Subjects who had been exposed to COVID-19, were actively infected with it, or had recovered from it provided the deeply sampled blood TCRbeta repertoires that made up the dataset. A freely available public database, intended as a resource for researchers studying the immune response to SARS-CoV-2, is where the repertoires were released. The samples were drawn from the first 160 participants of the ongoing ImmuneRACE study and from under 1,500 subjects provided by 6 global collaborators. A de-identified subject ID, COVID-19 status, age in years and sex were almost always included in the sample metadata. Where available, HLA class I and class II types were taken from metadata supplied by the sample provider and were not determined by assay-based typing. Study-level results and caveats: The amount of clinical and demographic metadata varied by source and participant and was provided uncurated.

V lost 0 bases and J lost 0 bases; the stretch between them is 12 bases long. CDR3 length: 17 amino acids, cysteine to phenylalanine. Only the CDR3 DNA stays, 51 bases, in frame from base 1. CDR1 and CDR2 (KGHSH, LQKENI) derive from the germline V gene. Each collaborating institution followed its own protocols to collect whole blood in K2EDTA tubes. For TCRbeta analysis, collaborator samples were shipped as frozen whole blood, as isolated PBMCs, or as DNA extracted from either sample type. This clone is a singleton in its sample. The clone's antigen remains unknown. No qualities accompany the bases; no much larger clone lies one base away. TCRbeta CDR3 regions were amplified from genomic DNA using the immunoSEQ Assay, a bias-controlled multiplex PCR. The source study handled its data this way. The number of nucleated cells in each sample was estimated by amplification of reference gene primers within the assay. To quantify the absolute abundance of each unique TCRbeta CDR3 rearrangement, sequence reads were collapsed and filtered. For each sample, productive Simpson clonality was calculated as the square root of Simpson's diversity index over productive rearrangements. Held by TCRdb, this immuneACCESS table contains in-frame sequences only and omits some clones. Under half of the omission traces to an unresolved V gene where checked; the cause of the rest is unknown. V, J and clone size were drawn from that table, and D and trimming were deduced from the DNA. The sample yields approximately 240,000 clones; roughly 84% were counted once. The ten largest make up 4% of the sample.

The sequencing sample was made of peripheral blood. The receptor was isolated from a woman in her 40s with active or convalescent COVID-19. The V gene is TRBV18 and the J gene is TRBJ1-5; the D gene is perhaps TRBD1, on 6 matching bases. The DNA is as follows: TGTGCCAGCTCACCACCGAGTTCAGGGGCTAGCAATCAGCCCCAGCATTTT. Translated, this is CASSPPSSGASNQPQHF. Beyond the CDR3, the reference TRBV18 and TRBJ1-5 genes provide the residues; the full variable domain reads: NAGVMQNPRHLVRRRGQEARLRCSPMKGHSHVYWYRQLPEEGLKFMVYLQKENIIDESGMPKERFSAEFPKEGPSILRIQQVVRGDSAAYFCASSPPSSGASNQPQHFGDGTRLSIL.